This paragraph reports one TCR beta chain. Antigen unknown. These data are taken from a study of blood T cells in healthy people across ages. V lost 4 bases and J 5 bases, leaving 17 bases between the germline ends. The germline CDR1 and CDR2 sequences are KGHSH and LQKENI. The CDR3 has 15 amino acids. Combining a sample-barcoded 5' primer with a J-beta primer mix, a second PCR ran for about 7 to 11 cycles. TCRdb independently ran MiXCR on the 5' RACE reads; one entry per CDR3 protein. The sample has some 710,000 distinct CDR3 sequences; approximately 21% are singletons. Study-wide results and caveats: The lack of PBMC sorting stopped any conclusive naive versus antigen-experienced comparison.

The sample consisted of blood. This TCR was sampled from a man between 65 and 85 years old in good health. The J gene is TRBJ2-5, the V gene TRBV18, with D perhaps matching TRBD1 (6 bases). The CDR3 reads CASSQRGQMGETQYF. CDR3 coding DNA: TGTGCCAGCTCACAACGGGGACAAATGGGGGAGACCCAGTACTTC.